The rows below give T cell receptor beta chains drawn from one sample of a study of T-cell memory formation after mild COVID-19. TCRdb re-called the 5' RACE reads through MiXCR, storing one row per CDR3 protein. The sample lists about 400,000 distinct CDR3 sequences; roughly a quarter were seen once. The sample consisted of PBMCs or a T cell subset sorted from them (not recorded which). The receptors stem from an adult woman who had mild COVID-19 (a few samples of this study predate the infection). Cell type and time point are not known. CDR3s include the opening cysteine and the closing phenylalanine or tryptophan. D genes are given only for firm matches. Only part of the rows carry a size: once, few, many, or a class if the clone is expanded.

j_call d_call v_call clone_size cdr3_nt cdr3_aa
TRBJ2-1 NA TRBV4-3 few TGCGCCAGCAGCCACAGAGCGGTCCTCTACAATGAGCAGTTCTTC CASSHRAVLYNEQFF
TRBJ2-7 NA TRBV24-1 NA TGTGCCACCAGTGACAGCGGGCGCGACGAGCAGTACTTC CATSDSGRDEQYF
TRBJ2-7 TRBD2 TRBV10-3 NA TGTGCCACCAGAGCGACCACGTTTGGGACTAGCGGGGCCTACGAGCAGTACTTC CATRATTFGTSGAYEQYF
TRBJ1-1 TRBD1 TRBV24-1 NA TGTGCCACCAGTGATTCACAGGGGAAAGCTTTCTTT CATSDSQGKAFF
TRBJ2-7 TRBD2 TRBV2 NA TGTGCCAGCAGTTGGACTAGCGGGGGGCTAGGCTCCTACGAGCAGTACTTC CASSWTSGGLGSYEQYF
TRBJ1-1 NA TRBV20-1 NA TGCAGTGCTAAGGGGTGGGCGAACACTGAAGCTTTCTTT CSAKGWANTEAFF
TRBJ2-5 TRBD2 TRBV9 few TGTGCCAGCAGCGTAAGCGGGGCCCAAGAGACCCAGTACTTC CASSVSGAQETQYF
TRBJ1-1 NA TRBV15 NA TGTGCCACCAGCAGAGCCGCAGGGAGGCAGGCTTTCTTT CATSRAAGRQAFF
TRBJ1-2 NA TRBV5-1 NA TGCGCCAGCAGCTTGGGCGGGCCTCGTGGCTACACCTTC CASSLGGPRGYTF
TRBJ2-3 NA TRBV6-1 NA TGTGCCAGCATGGCCGGGGGGCTTGCAGATACGCAGTATTTT CASMAGGLADTQYF
TRBJ2-7 TRBD2 TRBV5-6 NA TGTGCCAGCAGCTTTCTCTATTCCACTAGCGGGGGGATCGACGAGCAGTACTTC CASSFLYSTSGGIDEQYF
TRBJ2-3 NA TRBV21-1 NA TGTGCCAGCAGCAACCAACTAGTTAGGTCCACAGATACGCAGTATTTT CASSNQLVRSTDTQYF
TRBJ2-1 NA TRBV24-1 NA TGTGCCACCGGCGTGCCGGGGGCGGGGAATGAGCAGTTCTTC CATGVPGAGNEQFF
TRBJ2-3 TRBD1 TRBV12-3/TRBV12-4 NA TGTGCCAGCAGTTTGGACAGGACCTATTTT CASSLDRTYF
TRBJ2-7 TRBD2 TRBV5-4 few TGTGCCAGCAGCACGTCCGGGACTAGCGGGAGGGCCGGGTACGAGCAGTACTTC CASSTSGTSGRAGYEQYF
TRBJ2-7 NA TRBV6-5 few TGTGCCAGCAGTTACTCCAGGCAGGGTGCCTACGAGCAGTACTTC CASSYSRQGAYEQYF
TRBJ2-1 NA TRBV30 NA TGTGCCTGGAGTGTACCCAATAACAATGAGCAGTTCTTC CAWSVPNNNEQFF
TRBJ2-1 NA TRBV4-2 NA TGTGCCAGCAGTGGCAGCCAGCGGGACAATGAGCAGTTCTTC CASSGSQRDNEQFF
TRBJ2-4 TRBD1 TRBV20-1 NA TGCAGTGCTACCGGACAGGGACCGACCAGAGCCAAAAACATTCAGTACTTC CSATGQGPTRAKNIQYF
TRBJ2-7 NA TRBV10-1 NA TGCGCCAGCAGTGTCGAGCCAGTCCCGAGCTCCTACGAGCAGTACTTC CASSVEPVPSSYEQYF
TRBJ1-2 NA TRBV6-1 NA TGTGCCAGCAGTGAATTTAGGACAGCCTATGGCTACACCTTC CASSEFRTAYGYTF
TRBJ1-1 TRBD1 TRBV5-1 few TGCGCCAGCGAGACAGGGAGTTTGAACACTGAAGCTTTCTTT CASETGSLNTEAFF
TRBJ2-4 NA TRBV12-3/TRBV12-4 NA TGTGCCAGCAGCTCCCAGGAAGTCATTCAGTACTTC CASSSQEVIQYF
TRBJ2-1 TRBD2 TRBV13 NA TGTGCCAGCAGCTTTCTCTCCGGGACTAGCGGGAGGTATGAGCAGTTCTTC CASSFLSGTSGRYEQFF
TRBJ1-2 TRBD1 TRBV4-3 NA TGCGCCAGCAGCCAAGTGGGACAGGGGACCTATGGCTACACCTTC CASSQVGQGTYGYTF
TRBJ1-1 TRBD1 TRBV7-6 NA TGTGCCAGCAGCTTCTCGACAGGGGGGGGCACTGAAGCTTTCTTT CASSFSTGGGTEAFF
TRBJ1-6 NA TRBV7-9 few TGTGCCAGCAGCTTAGAGGGGAATTCACCCCTCCACTTT CASSLEGNSPLHF
TRBJ2-7 NA TRBV12-3/TRBV12-4 NA TGTGCCAGCAACCCAGGGGATCGACCGGGTTACTACGAGCAGTACTTC CASNPGDRPGYYEQYF
TRBJ2-1 NA TRBV7-3 NA TGTGCCAGCAGCTTAGGGGATTTAAATGAGCAGTTCTTC CASSLGDLNEQFF
TRBJ2-1 TRBD2 TRBV20-1 few TGCAGTGCTCCGACTAGCGGGGACCACAATGAGCAGTTCTTC CSAPTSGDHNEQFF
TRBJ1-1 NA TRBV3-1 NA TGTGCCAGCAGCCCCGGCGGGCCGACGAACACTGAAGCTTTCTTT CASSPGGPTNTEAFF
TRBJ2-4 NA TRBV25-1 many TGTGCCAGCAGTGACCCCAAGGGTGGACTAGCCAAAAACATTCAGTACTTC CASSDPKGGLAKNIQYF
TRBJ1-4 NA TRBV7-8 few TGTGCCAGCAGCTTCAGGGCGGCTAATGAAAAACTGTTTTTT CASSFRAANEKLFF
TRBJ1-4 TRBD1 TRBV11-2 few TGTGCCAGCAGCGCGGGACAGGGGAGGAGAACTAATGAAAAACTGTTTTTT CASSAGQGRRTNEKLFF
TRBJ2-2 NA TRBV5-1 few TGCGCCAGCAGGAGACCACCGGCTGAGCTGTTTTTT CASRRPPAELFF
TRBJ2-3 NA TRBV12-3/TRBV12-4 NA TGTGCCAGCAGTGCGGGTCATAGCACAGATACGCAGTATTTT CASSAGHSTDTQYF
TRBJ1-5 NA TRBV18 few TGTGCCAGCTCACCACCGGGCAGAAATCAGCCCCAGCATTTT CASSPPGRNQPQHF
TRBJ2-7 TRBD1 TRBV7-8 few TGTGCCAGCAGCTTAGGGGGGACAGGAGACTACGAGCAGTACTTC CASSLGGTGDYEQYF
TRBJ1-1 TRBD1 TRBV18 NA TGTGCCAGCTCACCACGACAGGGGGTGGACACTGAAGCTTTCTTT CASSPRQGVDTEAFF
TRBJ2-7 TRBD1 TRBV5-1 NA TGCGCCAGCAGCTGGGGACAGGGCCTCTCCTACGAGCAGTACTTC CASSWGQGLSYEQYF
TRBJ2-1 NA TRBV11-2 NA TGTGCCAGCAGAATAGGGGAACCCCAGTTCTTC CASRIGEPQFF
TRBJ2-3 NA TRBV12-3/TRBV12-4 few TGTGCCACTACAGACCGCACAGATACGCAGTATTTT CATTDRTDTQYF
TRBJ2-2 TRBD1 TRBV25-1 few TGTGCCAGCAGTCCCGGGACAGGGGTTATCGGGGAGCTGTTTTTT CASSPGTGVIGELFF
TRBJ2-1 NA TRBV24-1 few TGTGCCACCAGTGATCTGGACAGTTATGACAATGAGCAGTTCTTC CATSDLDSYDNEQFF
TRBJ2-1 TRBD1 TRBV20-1 NA TGCAGTGCTAGAGAATGGGGGACAGGGGACTACAATGAGCAGTTCTTC CSAREWGTGDYNEQFF
TRBJ2-6 NA TRBV20-1 few TGCAGTGCTAGGGCCCGGACAGTAGGCTCTGGGGCCAACGTCCTGACTTTC CSARARTVGSGANVLTF
TRBJ2-3 NA TRBV12-3/TRBV12-4 NA TGTGCCAGCAGTTTTGCCCATGGGGATACGCAGTATTTT CASSFAHGDTQYF
TRBJ2-7 NA TRBV6-6 NA TGTGCCAGCAGTTACTTCCCGGGACAAGCCTACGAGCAGTACTTC CASSYFPGQAYEQYF
TRBJ2-3 NA TRBV4-1 few TGCGCCAGCAGCCTCGACGGGATCTCAGCAGATACGCAGTATTTT CASSLDGISADTQYF
TRBJ2-7 NA TRBV24-1 few TGTGCCACCAGTGATTTGTTTACAGGTTTTTCCGAGCAGTACTTC CATSDLFTGFSEQYF
TRBJ2-6 TRBD1 TRBV7-2 few TGTGCCAGCAGCGAGCAGGGGGTGGTGGGGGCCAACGTCCTGACTTTC CASSEQGVVGANVLTF
TRBJ2-1 NA TRBV29-1 NA TGCAGCGTTGAATGGGGTGGTAGCGGACTACTCAATGAGCAGTTCTTC CSVEWGGSGLLNEQFF
TRBJ2-6 NA TRBV6-5 NA TGTGCCAGCAGAAACTTGTACCGGGAATCTGGGGCCAACGTCCTGACTTTC CASRNLYRESGANVLTF
TRBJ2-5 TRBD1 TRBV24-1 NA TGTGCCACCAGTGATAACCGACAGGGCCGAGAGACCCAGTACTTC CATSDNRQGRETQYF
TRBJ1-5 NA TRBV27 NA TGTGCCAGCAGTTTGCGTGCCCTTGCTTTCCAGCATTTT CASSLRALAFQHF
TRBJ1-1 NA TRBV30 few TGTGCCTGGAGCATGAGGAGTGGGACTGAAGCTTTCTTT CAWSMRSGTEAFF
TRBJ2-7 NA TRBV30 NA TGTGCCTGGAGGTTCGGCGGGGCGAACCCCTACGAGCAGTACTTC CAWRFGGANPYEQYF
TRBJ1-2 NA TRBV12-3/TRBV12-4 few TGTGCCAGCAGTTTAAGAGACTTGCGTGGCTACACCTTC CASSLRDLRGYTF
TRBJ1-2 TRBD1 TRBV6-5 few TGTGCCAGCGGACAGGGGGGGAACTATGGCTACACCTTC CASGQGGNYGYTF